This T cell receptor beta chain was captured by sequencing in a study of T cell repertoires in cytomegalovirus infection. Study-wide background: Public signatures in TCR beta pointed to CMV infection and matching HLA type.

This clonotype was observed a few times. Its matching antigen is unknown. MiXCR, applied by TCRdb to the reads, yields one record per CDR3 protein. The sample has roughly 730,000 distinct CDR3 sequences, around a third seen once. The CDR3 totals 15 residues. Between the trimmed V and J ends, which lost 1 base and 2 bases, there was a span of 11 bases. Germline CDR1 reads SGHTA; CDR2 reads FQGNSA. Sequencing used cultured PBMCs, obtained from culture after CMV antigen stimulation. The clonotype comes from a human donor in good health (CMV status not recorded). Some clones in this sample may be carry-over from other donors' samples. This chain connects TRBV7-2 to TRBJ1-2; maybe TRBD1 (6 bases). In DNA, the CDR3 is TGTGCCAGCAGCTTAGTACTCGACAGGAACTATGGCTACACCTTC. This gives the protein CASSLVLDRNYGYTF.